This entry lists 3 T cell receptor beta chains sequenced from one sample in a study of T cell repertoires in cytomegalovirus infection. No cognate antigen is known for these TCRs. TCRdb analysed the reads with MiXCR anew, one entry per CDR3 protein. The data contain approximately 500,000 distinct CDR3 sequences, 33% of them singletons. The starting material was cultured PBMCs, obtained from culture after CMV antigen stimulation. The receptors derive from a human donor in good health (CMV status not recorded). Some clones in this sample may be carry-over from other donors' samples.

This clonotype was found a few times. The chain recombines TRBV6-2 or TRBV6-3 with TRBJ1-4; TRBD1 matches 8 bases. Looked up from germline, CDR1 is MNHEY and CDR2 is SVGEGT. V trimming: 8 bases; J trimming: 8 bases; junction bases outside the gene matches: 7. The CDR3 is made up of 13 amino acids. This CDR3 is CASQTTGDEKLFF. The CDR3 coding sequence is TGTGCCAGCCAAACGACAGGGGACGAAAAACTGTTTTTT.

This clonotype has a count of ten or more. J is TRBJ2-7 and V is TRBV7-2; 8 nucleotides line up with TRBD1. Looked up from germline, CDR1 is SGHTA and CDR2 is FQGNSA. This CDR3 comprises 15 residues. V shed 3 bases and J 3 bases; nucleotides not matched to a gene: 7. The CDR3 protein is CASSFLPGQDYEQYF. The CDR3 DNA is TGTGCCAGCAGCTTTTTACCGGGACAGGACTACGAGCAGTACTTC.

The chain carries TRBV10-3 and TRBJ2-5, with D perhaps TRBD1 or TRBD2 (5 bases each). The CDR3 has 13 amino acids. In germline, CDR1 is ENHRY, CDR2 SYGVKD. V lost 6 bases to trimming and J lost 7 bases, with 15 bases between them. CDR3 residues: CAIREQAEVTQYF. The CDR3 DNA sequence: TGTGCCATCAGAGAACAGGCGGAGGTGACCCAGTACTTC.